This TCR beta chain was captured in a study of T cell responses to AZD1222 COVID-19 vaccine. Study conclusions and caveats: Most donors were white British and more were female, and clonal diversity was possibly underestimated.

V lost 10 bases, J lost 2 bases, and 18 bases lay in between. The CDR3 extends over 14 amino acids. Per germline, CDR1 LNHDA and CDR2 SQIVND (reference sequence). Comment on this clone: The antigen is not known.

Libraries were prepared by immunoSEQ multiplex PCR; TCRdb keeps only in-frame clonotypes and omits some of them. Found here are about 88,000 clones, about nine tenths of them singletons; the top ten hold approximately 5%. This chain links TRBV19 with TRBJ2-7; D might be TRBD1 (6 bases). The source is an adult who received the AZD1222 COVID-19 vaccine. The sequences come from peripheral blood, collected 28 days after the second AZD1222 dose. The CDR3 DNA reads TGTGCCACCTCCCCGCACAGGGCTGCCTACGAGCAGTACTTC. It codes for CATSPHRAAYEQYF.